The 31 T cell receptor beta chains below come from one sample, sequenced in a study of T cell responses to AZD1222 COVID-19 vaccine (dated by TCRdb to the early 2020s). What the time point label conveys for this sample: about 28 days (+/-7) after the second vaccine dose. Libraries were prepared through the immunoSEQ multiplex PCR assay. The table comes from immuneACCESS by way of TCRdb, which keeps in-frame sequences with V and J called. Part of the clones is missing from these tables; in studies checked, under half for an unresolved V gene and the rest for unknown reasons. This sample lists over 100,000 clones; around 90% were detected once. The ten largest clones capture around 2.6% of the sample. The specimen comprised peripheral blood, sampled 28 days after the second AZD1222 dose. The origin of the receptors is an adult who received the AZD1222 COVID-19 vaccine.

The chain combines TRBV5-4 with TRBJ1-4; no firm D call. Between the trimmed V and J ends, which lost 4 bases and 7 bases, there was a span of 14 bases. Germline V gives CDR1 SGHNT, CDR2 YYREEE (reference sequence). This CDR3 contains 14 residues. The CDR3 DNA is TGTGCCAGCAGCCCGCCGACGGCCCCTGAAAAACTGTTTTTT. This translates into CASSPPTAPEKLFF.

CDR3: CASSYSGDSGNTIYF. The CDR3 coding sequence is TGTGCCAGCAGTTACTCCGGGGACTCTGGAAACACCATATATTTT. The chain uses TRBV6-5 and TRBJ1-3; D call uncertain. The CDR3 is made up of 15 amino acids. The ends were cut back, 0 bases at V and 0 bases at J, with 6 bases in the middle. Germline CDR1 MNHEY, CDR2 SVGAGI.

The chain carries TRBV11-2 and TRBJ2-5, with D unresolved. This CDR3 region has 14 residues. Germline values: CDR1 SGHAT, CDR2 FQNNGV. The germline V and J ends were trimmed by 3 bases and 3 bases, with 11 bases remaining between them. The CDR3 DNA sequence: TGTGCCAGCAGCTTTTATACCCGCAAAGAGACCCAGTACTTC. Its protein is CASSFYTRKETQYF.

The CDR3 reads CATSLREINSPLHF. In DNA, the CDR3 is TGTGCCACTTCCCTCAGGGAGATTAATTCACCCCTCCACTTT. The V and J genes are TRBV2 and TRBJ1-6, with D possibly matching TRBD1 (5 bases). Germline V gives CDR1 SNHLY, CDR2 FYNNEI. The V end lost 10 bases, the J end lost 6 bases, and 16 bases lay between the germline ends. This CDR3 region has 14 residues.

CDR3 nucleotide sequence: TGTGCCAGCAGCACGCGGACAGGAGGGAGCATGACCGGGGAGCTGTTTTTT. Translating it yields CASSTRTGGSMTGELFF. The J gene is TRBJ2-2, the V gene TRBV7-9; TRBD1 might be the D (7 bases). Germline CDR1 SEHNR, CDR2 FQNEAQ (reference sequence). The CDR3 extends over 17 amino acids. V lost 5 bases to trimming and J lost 5 bases, with 21 bases between them.

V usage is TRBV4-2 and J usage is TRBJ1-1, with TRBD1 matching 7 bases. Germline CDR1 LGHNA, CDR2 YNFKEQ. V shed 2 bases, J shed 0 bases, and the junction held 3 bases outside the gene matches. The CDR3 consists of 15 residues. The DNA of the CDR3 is TGTGCCAGCAGCCAAAGGGACAGATTGAACACTGAAGCTTTCTTT. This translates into CASSQRDRLNTEAFF.

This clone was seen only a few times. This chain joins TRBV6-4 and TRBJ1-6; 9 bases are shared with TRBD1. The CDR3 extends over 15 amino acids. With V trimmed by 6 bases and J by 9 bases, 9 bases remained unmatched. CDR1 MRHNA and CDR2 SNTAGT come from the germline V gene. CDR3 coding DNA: TGTGCCAGCAGCCAATACACAGGGGGCGGTTCACCCCTCCACTTT. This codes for CASSQYTGGGSPLHF.

CDR3 amino acids: CASSQDLAGDYGYTF. DNA of the CDR3: TGTGCCAGCAGCCAAGATCTGGCAGGGGACTATGGCTACACCTTC. This chain connects TRBV3-1 (or the pseudogene TRBV3-2) to TRBJ1-2; D is possibly TRBD1 (6 bases). Germline V gene lookup returns CDR1 LGHDT and CDR2 YNNKEL (reference sequence). V gave up 0 bases and J gave up 3 bases, with 11 bases separating them. The CDR3 runs to 15 residues.

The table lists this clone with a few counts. CDR3 nucleotide sequence: TGTGCCAGCAGCTTGTTCGGGGGTCCCTACAATGAGCAGTTCTTC. This encodes CASSLFGGPYNEQFF. The chain couples TRBV7-3 to TRBJ2-1; TRBD2 is a possible D gene (6 bases). The CDR3 length is 15 residues. V lost 3 bases, J lost 2 bases, and 11 bases lay in between. Germline V gene lookup returns CDR1 SGHTA and CDR2 FQGTGA.

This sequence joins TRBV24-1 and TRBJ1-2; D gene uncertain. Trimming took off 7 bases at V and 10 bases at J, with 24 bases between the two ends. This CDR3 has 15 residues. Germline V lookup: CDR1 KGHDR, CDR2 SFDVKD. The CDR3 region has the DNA TGTGCCACCAGCTCAACCCAAGGGTTTAAGGTTGACTACACCTTC. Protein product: CATSSTQGFKVDYTF.

CDR3 region: CASSLQGYEQYF. CDR3 in DNA: TGTGCCAGCAGCCTCCAGGGCTACGAGCAGTACTTC. The V call is TRBV7-9, the J call TRBJ2-7, with D possibly matching TRBD1 (5 bases). V lost 5 bases and J 3 bases, leaving 8 bases between the germline ends. The CDR3 contains 12 residues. Germline CDR1 reads SEHNR; CDR2 reads FQNEAQ (reference sequence).

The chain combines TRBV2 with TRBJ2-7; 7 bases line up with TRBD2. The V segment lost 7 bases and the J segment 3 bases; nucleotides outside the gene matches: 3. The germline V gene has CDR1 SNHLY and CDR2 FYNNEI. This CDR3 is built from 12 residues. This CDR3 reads CASKRDLYEQYF. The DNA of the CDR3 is TGTGCCAGCAAGCGGGATCTCTACGAGCAGTACTTC. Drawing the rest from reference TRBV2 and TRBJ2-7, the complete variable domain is EPEVTQTPSHQVTQMGQEVILRCVPISNHLYFYWYRQILGQKVEFLVSFYNNEISEKSEIFDDQFSVERPDGSNFTLKIRSTKLEDSAMYFCASKRDLYEQYFGPGTRLTVT.

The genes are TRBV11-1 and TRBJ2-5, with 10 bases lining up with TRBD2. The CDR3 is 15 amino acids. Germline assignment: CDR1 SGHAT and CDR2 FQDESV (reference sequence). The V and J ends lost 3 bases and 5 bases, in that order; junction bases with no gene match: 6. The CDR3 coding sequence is TGTGCCAGCAGCTTGAGACTAGCGGGCCGGGAGACCCAGTACTTC. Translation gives CASSLRLAGRETQYF.

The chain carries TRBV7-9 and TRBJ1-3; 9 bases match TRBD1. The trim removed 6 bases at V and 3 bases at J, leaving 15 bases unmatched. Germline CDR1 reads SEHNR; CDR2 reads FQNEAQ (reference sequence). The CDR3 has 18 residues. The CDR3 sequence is CASSLGQGNIRRGNTIYF. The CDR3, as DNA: TGTGCCAGCAGTTTGGGACAGGGTAACATCAGGCGTGGAAACACCATATATTTT.

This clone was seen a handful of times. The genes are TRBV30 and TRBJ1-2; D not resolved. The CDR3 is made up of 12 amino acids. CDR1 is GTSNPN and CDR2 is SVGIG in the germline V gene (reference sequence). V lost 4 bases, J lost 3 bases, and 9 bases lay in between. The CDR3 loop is CAWKSGDYGYTF. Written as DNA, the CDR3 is TGTGCCTGGAAATCAGGAGACTATGGCTACACCTTC.

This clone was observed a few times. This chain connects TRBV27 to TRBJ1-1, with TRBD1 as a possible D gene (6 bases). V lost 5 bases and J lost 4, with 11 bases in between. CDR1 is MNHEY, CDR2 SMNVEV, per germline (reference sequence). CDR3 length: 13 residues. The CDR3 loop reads CASSQGRITEAFF. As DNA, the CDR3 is TGTGCCAGCAGTCAGGGGCGTATCACTGAAGCTTTCTTT.

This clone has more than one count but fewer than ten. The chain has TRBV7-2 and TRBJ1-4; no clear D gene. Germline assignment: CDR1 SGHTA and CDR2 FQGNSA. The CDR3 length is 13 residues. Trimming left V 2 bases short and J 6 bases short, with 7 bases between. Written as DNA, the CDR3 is TGTGCCAGCAGCTTACATGTGGATGAAAAACTGTTTTTT. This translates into CASSLHVDEKLFF.

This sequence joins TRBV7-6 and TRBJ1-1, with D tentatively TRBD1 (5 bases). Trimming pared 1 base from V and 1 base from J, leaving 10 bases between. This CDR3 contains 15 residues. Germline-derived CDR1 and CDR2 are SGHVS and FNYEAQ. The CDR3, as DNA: TGTGCCAGCAGCTTAGGTGTGACAGCGAACACTGAAGCTTTCTTT. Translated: CASSLGVTANTEAFF.

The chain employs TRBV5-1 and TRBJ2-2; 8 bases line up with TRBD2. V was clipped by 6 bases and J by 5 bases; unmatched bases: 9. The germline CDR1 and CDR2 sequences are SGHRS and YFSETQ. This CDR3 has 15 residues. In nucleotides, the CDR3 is TGCGCCAGCACGGGTTTGGCTAGCGGGACCGGGGAGCTGTTTTTT. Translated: CASTGLASGTGELFF.

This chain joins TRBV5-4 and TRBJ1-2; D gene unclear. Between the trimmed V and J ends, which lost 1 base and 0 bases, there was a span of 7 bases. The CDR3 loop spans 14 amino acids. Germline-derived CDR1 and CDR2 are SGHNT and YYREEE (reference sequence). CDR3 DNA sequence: TGTGCCAGCAGCTTGACAGCAGCTAACTATGGCTACACCTTC. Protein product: CASSLTAANYGYTF.

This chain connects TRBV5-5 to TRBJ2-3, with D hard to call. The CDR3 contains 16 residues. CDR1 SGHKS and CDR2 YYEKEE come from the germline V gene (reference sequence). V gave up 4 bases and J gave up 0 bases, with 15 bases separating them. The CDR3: CASSPPRTASTDTQYF. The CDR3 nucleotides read TGTGCCAGCAGCCCCCCCAGGACGGCTAGCACAGATACGCAGTATTTT.

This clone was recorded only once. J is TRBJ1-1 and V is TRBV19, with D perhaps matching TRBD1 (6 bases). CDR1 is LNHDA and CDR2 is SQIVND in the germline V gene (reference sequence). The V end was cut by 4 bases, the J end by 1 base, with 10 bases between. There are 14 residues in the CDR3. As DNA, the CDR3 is TGTGCCAGTAGTACGACGGGACAGAACACTGAAGCTTTCTTT. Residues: CASSTTGQNTEAFF. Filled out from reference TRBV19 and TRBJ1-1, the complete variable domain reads DGGITQSPKYLFRKEGQNVTLSCEQNLNHDAMYWYRQDPGQGLRLIYYSQIVNDFQKGDIAEGYSVSREKKESFPLTVTSAQKNPTAFYLCASSTTGQNTEAFFGQGTRLTVV.

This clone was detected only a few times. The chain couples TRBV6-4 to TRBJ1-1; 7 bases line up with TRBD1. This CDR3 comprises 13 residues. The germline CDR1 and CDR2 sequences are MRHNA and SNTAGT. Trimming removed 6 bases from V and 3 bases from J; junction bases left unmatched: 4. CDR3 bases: TGTGCCAGCAGCCGGGACAGCTACACTGAAGCTTTCTTT. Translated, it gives CASSRDSYTEAFF.

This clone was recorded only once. CDR3 nucleotide sequence: TGTGCCAGCAGCCAAGATCTGAGTCTGGGGTATGGCTACACCTTC. It translates to CASSQDLSLGYGYTF. J is TRBJ1-2 and V is TRBV4-2; no firm D call. This CDR3 has 15 amino acids. The V gene lost 0 bases and the J gene lost 5 bases, with 13 bases spanning the gap. Germline assignment: CDR1 LGHNA and CDR2 YNFKEQ.

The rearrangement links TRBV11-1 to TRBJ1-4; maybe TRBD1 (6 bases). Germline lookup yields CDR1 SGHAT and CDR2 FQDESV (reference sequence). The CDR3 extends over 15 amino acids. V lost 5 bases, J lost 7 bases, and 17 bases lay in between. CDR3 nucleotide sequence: TGTGCCAGCAGCAACCCGGGGGGCGCCGGTGAAAAACTGTTTTTT. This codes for CASSNPGGAGEKLFF.

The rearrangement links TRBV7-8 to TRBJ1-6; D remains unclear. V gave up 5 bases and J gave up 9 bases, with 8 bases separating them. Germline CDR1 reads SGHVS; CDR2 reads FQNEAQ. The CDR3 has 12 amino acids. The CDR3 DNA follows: TGTGCCAGCAGCCAACGGGTTTCACCCCTCCACTTT. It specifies CASSQRVSPLHF.

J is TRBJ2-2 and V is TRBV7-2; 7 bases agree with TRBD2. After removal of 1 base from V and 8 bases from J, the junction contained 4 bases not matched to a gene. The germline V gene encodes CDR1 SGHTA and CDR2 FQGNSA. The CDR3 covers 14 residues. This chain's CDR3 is CASSLVVAGGELFF. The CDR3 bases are TGTGCCAGCAGCTTAGTGGTAGCGGGTGGGGAGCTGTTTTTT.

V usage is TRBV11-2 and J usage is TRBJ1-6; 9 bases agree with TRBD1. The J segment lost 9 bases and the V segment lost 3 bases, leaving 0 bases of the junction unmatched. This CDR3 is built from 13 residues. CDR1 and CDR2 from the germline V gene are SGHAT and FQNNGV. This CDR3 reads CASSLTGGSPLHF. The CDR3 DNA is TGTGCCAGCAGCTTGACAGGGGGTTCACCCCTCCACTTT.

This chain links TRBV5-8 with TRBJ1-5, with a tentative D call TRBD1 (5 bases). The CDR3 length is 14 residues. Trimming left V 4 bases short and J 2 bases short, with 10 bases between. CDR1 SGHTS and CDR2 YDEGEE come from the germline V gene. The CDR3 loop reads CASSHGAGNQPQHF. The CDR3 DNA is TGTGCCAGCAGCCACGGGGCGGGCAATCAGCCCCAGCATTTT.

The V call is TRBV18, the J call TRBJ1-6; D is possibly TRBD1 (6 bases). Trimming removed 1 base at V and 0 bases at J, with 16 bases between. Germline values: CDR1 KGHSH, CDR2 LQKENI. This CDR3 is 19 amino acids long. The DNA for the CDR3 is TGTGCCAGCTCACCACGGATGACAGGAGAGAGCTCCTATAATTCACCCCTCCACTTT. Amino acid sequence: CASSPRMTGESSYNSPLHF.

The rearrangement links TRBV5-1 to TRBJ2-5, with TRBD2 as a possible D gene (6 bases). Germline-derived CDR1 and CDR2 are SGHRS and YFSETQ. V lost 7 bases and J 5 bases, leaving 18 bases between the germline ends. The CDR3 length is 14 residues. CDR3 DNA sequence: TGCGCCAGCGCGGTAACTAGCACGCGGGAGACCCAGTACTTC. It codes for CASAVTSTRETQYF.